The 28 T cell receptor beta chains reported below all come from one sample, sequenced in a study of blood T cells in healthy people across ages. Combining a sample-barcoded 5' primer with a J-beta primer mix, a second PCR ran for 7 to 11 cycles. From the 5' RACE reads, TCRdb called clonotypes with MiXCR, one entry per CDR3 protein. The sample shows roughly 640,000 distinct CDR3 sequences, roughly 30% of them seen only once. Specimen: blood. The receptors were gathered from a woman older than 75 in good health.

J is TRBJ2-7 and V is TRBV6-1; 9 positions match TRBD1. The CDR3 extends over 14 amino acids. The ends lost 6 bases at V and 4 bases at J; junction bases unmatched: 7. CDR1 is MNHNS and CDR2 is SASEGT in the germline V gene. CDR3 sequence reads: CASRRTGENYEQYF. The CDR3 nucleotides are TGTGCCAGCAGAAGGACAGGGGAGAATTACGAGCAGTACTTC.

This clonotype was seen ten or more times. The chain joins TRBV4-3 to TRBJ2-1; 15 nucleotides line up with TRBD2. Losses at the gene ends were 3 bases for V and 3 bases for J; bases not matched to a gene: 6. This CDR3 is built from 18 residues. CDR1 and CDR2 from the germline V gene are LGHNA and YSLEER. The CDR3 DNA reads as TGCGCCAGCAGCCAGGCTTTGGGACTAGCGGGGGGCTACAATGAGCAGTTCTTC. This encodes CASSQALGLAGGYNEQFF.

Ten or more counts support this clonotype. The chain has TRBV3-1 and TRBJ2-7; 8 nucleotides align to TRBD1. CDR1 is LGHDT, CDR2 YNNKEL, per germline (reference sequence). The V gene end was trimmed by 3 bases and the J gene end by 6 bases; junction bases not matched to a gene: 7. This CDR3 region has 14 residues. The CDR3 region is CASSHRTGRGEQYF. The CDR3 region has the DNA TGTGCCAGCAGCCATAGGACAGGGCGCGGCGAGCAGTACTTC.

Turning to this clonotype: Being one base from a much bigger clone, this may be a read error. This chain uses TRBV5-1 with TRBJ2-5, with a possible D match to TRBD1 (5 bases). This CDR3 is built from 13 residues. Germline V gives CDR1 SGHRS, CDR2 YFSETQ. V gave up 2 bases and J gave up 7 bases, with 12 bases separating them. DNA of the CDR3: TGCGCCAGCAGCTTAGGGGCCACTCGGACCCAGTACTTC. Protein sequence: CASSLGATRTQYF.

This clonotype was recorded only once. The rearrangement joins TRBV16 to TRBJ1-1; 7 bases are shared with TRBD1. This CDR3 contains 15 residues. V was pared by 1 base and J by 6 bases, with 8 bases of the junction left unmatched. Germline lookup yields CDR1 KGHSY and CDR2 FQNENV. CDR3 nucleotide sequence: TGTGCCAGCAGCCAATTGTCAGGGGGGTACGCTGAAGCTTTCTTT. Translating it yields CASSQLSGGYAEAFF.

The CDR3 spells CASNDRGPSGANVLTF. The CDR3 DNA follows: TGTGCCAGTAATGACAGGGGCCCCTCTGGGGCCAACGTCCTGACTTTC. The rearrangement joins TRBV5-4 to TRBJ2-6; the match to TRBD1 covers 8 bases. CDR3 length equals 16 residues. Germline loops: CDR1 SGHNT, CDR2 YYREEE (reference sequence). The junction had 7 bases not matched to a gene; V was cut back by 8 bases and J by 0 bases.

The rearrangement joins TRBV29-1 to TRBJ2-1, with D perhaps TRBD2 (5 bases). This CDR3 contains 13 residues. The germline gives CDR1 SQVTM, CDR2 ANQGSEA. V gave up 5 bases and J gave up 10 bases, with 18 bases separating them. This chain's CDR3 is CSVPSTISDEQFF. Here the CDR3 DNA reads TGCAGCGTTCCATCGACTATTTCGGACGAGCAGTTCTTC.

V and J are TRBV7-9 and TRBJ1-1; no definite D call. V dropped 9 bases and J dropped 3 bases, with 14 bases sitting between them. This CDR3 region has 13 residues. Looked up from germline, CDR1 is SEHNR and CDR2 is FQNEAQ (reference sequence). CDR3 protein: CASPSERDTEAFF. The DNA of the CDR3 is TGTGCCAGTCCTAGTGAAAGGGACACTGAAGCTTTCTTT.

The rearrangement uses TRBV7-2 and TRBJ1-5; D call uncertain. The CDR3 extends over 14 amino acids. CDR1 and CDR2 from the germline V gene are SGHTA and FQGNSA. The V end was cut by 5 bases, the J end by 9 bases, with 17 bases between. The CDR3, as DNA: TGTGCCAGCAGCCTCTCAGGTGGTTCTCGGCCCCAGCATTTT. This translates into CASSLSGGSRPQHF.

Many counts were recorded for this clonotype. V and J are TRBV6-1 and TRBJ2-5; 7 bases agree with TRBD1. Germline CDR1 reads MNHNS; CDR2 reads SASEGT. The CDR3 loop spans 15 amino acids. V was clipped by 5 bases and J by 2 bases; unmatched bases: 8. The CDR3 nucleotides are TGTGCCAGCAGTCCGATCACAGGGGCTCAAGAGACCCAGTACTTC. Translation: CASSPITGAQETQYF.

This sequence joins TRBV9 and TRBJ1-1; D is unclear. There are 15 residues in the CDR3. CDR1 and CDR2 from the germline V gene are SGDLS and YYNGEE. The V end was cut by 4 bases, the J end by 4 bases, with 17 bases between. CDR3 bases: TGTGCCAGCAGCACCCCAAGAATGGGGAGCACTGAAGCTTTCTTT. Amino acid sequence: CASSTPRMGSTEAFF. Full variable domain (outside the CDR3, taken from reference TRBV9 and TRBJ1-1): DSGVTQTPKHLITATGQRVTLRCSPRSGDLSVYWYQQSLDQGLQFLIQYYNGEERAKGNILERFSAQQFPDLHSELNLSSLELGDSALYFCASSTPRMGSTEAFFGQGTRLTVV.

This clonotype was seen ten or more times. The J gene is TRBJ2-1, the V gene TRBV15; possible D gene TRBD1, 5 bases. Germline V gene sequence: CDR1 LNHNV, CDR2 YYDKDF (reference sequence). The CDR3 extends over 16 amino acids. V dropped 5 bases and J dropped 9 bases, with 23 bases sitting between them. In DNA, the CDR3 is TGTGCCACCAGCGGCCTTCAGGGTGCAGGACGACGTGAGCAGTTCTTC. Protein: CATSGLQGAGRREQFF. The full variable domain, completed using reference TRBV15 and TRBJ2-1, is DAMVIQNPRYQVTQFGKPVTLSCSQTLNHNVMYWYQQKSSQAPKLLFHYYDKDFNNEADTPDNFQSRRPNTSFCFLDIRSPGLGDTAMYLCATSGLQGAGRREQFFGPGTRLTVL.

As concerns this clonotype: Since a much larger clone is just one base distant, this may be a read error. This chain links TRBV9 with TRBJ2-7; tentative D call: TRBD2 (6 bases). Germline CDR1 and CDR2: SGDLS and YYNGEE. The CDR3 consists of 12 residues. The CDR3 coding sequence is TGTGGCAGCAGCACATCGGGGGACGAGCAGTACTTC. This translates into CGSSTSGDEQYF.

This clonotype was seen repeatedly, ten times or more. This sequence joins TRBV7-9 and TRBJ1-1; tentatively, D is TRBD1 (5 bases). The germline V and J ends were trimmed by 1 base and 7 bases, with 10 bases remaining between them. Germline V CDR1 and CDR2: SEHNR, FQNEAQ (reference sequence). This CDR3 contains 13 residues. DNA for the CDR3: TGTGCCAGCAGCTTAGACGCAGGGCGTGAAGCTTTCTTT. Translated: CASSLDAGREAFF.

At least ten counts were recorded for this clonotype. The chain uses TRBV29-1 and TRBJ1-2, with TRBD1 matching over 7 bases. Per the germline V gene, CDR1 is SQVTM and CDR2 is ANQGSEA. There are 12 residues in the CDR3. V lost 6 bases to trimming and J lost 6 bases; unmatched junction nucleotides: 7. CDR3 loop: CSVGNRGDGYTF. CDR3 coding DNA: TGCAGCGTGGGAAACAGGGGAGATGGCTACACCTTC.

This chain joins TRBV5-1 and TRBJ2-3; D is possibly TRBD2 (5 bases). CDR1 and CDR2 (germline): SGHRS, YFSETQ. The V end was cut by 0 bases, the J end by 5 bases, with 10 bases between. CDR3 length: 14 amino acids. CDR3 bases: TGCGCCAGCAGCTTGGAGTCAGCGGAAGATACGCAGTATTTT. Translation: CASSLESAEDTQYF.

This clonotype was found a few times. The J gene is TRBJ1-1, the V gene TRBV3-1; D unresolved. This CDR3 contains 14 residues. Germline loops: CDR1 LGHDT, CDR2 YNNKEL (reference sequence). V shed 0 bases and J shed 4 bases, with 9 bases lying between them. The DNA of the CDR3 is TGTGCCAGCAGCCAAGATCAAGGGTTCACTGAAGCTTTCTTT. This translates into CASSQDQGFTEAFF.

On this clonotype itself: A much bigger clone sits one base away, suggesting this may be a read error. The rearrangement uses TRBV2 and TRBJ2-5; D assignment may be TRBD1 or TRBD2 (5 bases each). The end of the DNA is better explained by TRBJ2-7, so the J call may be wrong. This CDR3 region has 13 residues. Germline assignment: CDR1 SNHLY and CDR2 FYNNEI. Here the CDR3 reads CASRGGGMGEQYF. CDR3 DNA sequence: TGTGCCAGCAGGGGTGGGGGAATGGGCGAGCAGTACTTC.

A word on this clonotype: This may arise from a read error, as a much more abundant clone is one base away. V usage is TRBV2 and J usage is TRBJ1-4; 9 bases are shared with TRBD1. The CDR3 contains 13 residues. CDR1 SNHLY and CDR2 FYNNEI come from the germline V gene. V trimming: 11 bases; J trimming: 7 bases; junction bases outside the gene matches: 8. CDR3 region: CAGHRGRGEKLFF. CDR3 nucleotide sequence: TGTGCCGGACACAGGGGGCGAGGTGAAAAACTGTTTTTT.

This clonotype was seen a few times. A much larger clone is a single base away; this may be a read error. The chain joins TRBV20-1 to TRBJ2-5, with TRBD2 matching 9 bases. Germline assignment: CDR1 DFQATT and CDR2 SNEGSKA (reference sequence). Unmatched junction bases numbered 19, after V lost 6 bases and J lost 11 bases. The CDR3 loop spans 15 amino acids. CDR3 region: CSAPEEAGGSNEQYF. CDR3 DNA sequence: TGCAGTGCCCCTGAGGAGGCGGGGGGGAGCAATGAGCAGTACTTC.

The table lists this clonotype with many counts. This chain joins TRBV5-1 and TRBJ1-5; D gene unclear. Trimming removed 0 bases at V and 4 bases at J, with 11 bases between. The CDR3 loop spans 15 amino acids. Per the germline V gene, CDR1 is SGHRS and CDR2 is YFSETQ. In DNA, the CDR3 is TGCGCCAGCAGCTTGGAGTCCGGAAGAAATCAGCCCCAGCATTTT. Translation gives CASSLESGRNQPQHF.

The CDR3 spells CASTQRGSGNTIYF. The CDR3 DNA sequence: TGTGCCAGCACTCAGCGGGGTTCTGGAAACACCATATATTTT. This chain joins TRBV7-9 and TRBJ1-3; D is uncertain. The CDR3 is made up of 14 amino acids. Trimming cost V 7 bases and J 1 base, with 11 bases left between them. Germline loops: CDR1 SEHNR, CDR2 FQNEAQ (reference sequence).

This clonotype has a count of ten or more. This rearrangement joins TRBV5-1 to TRBJ2-7; TRBD1 might be the D (5 bases). Germline V gene data show CDR1 as SGHRS and CDR2 as YFSETQ. The CDR3 extends over 13 amino acids. The ends were cut back, 4 bases at V and 2 bases at J, with 10 bases in the middle. The CDR3 nucleotides read TGCGCCAGCAGCCCGACAGCGACCTACGAGCAGTACTTC. Encoded protein: CASSPTATYEQYF.

A few counts support this clonotype. J is TRBJ2-3 and V is TRBV28; D perhaps matches TRBD1 (5 bases). Trimming left V 3 bases short and J 1 base short, with 11 bases between. CDR3 length: 15 residues. Germline-derived CDR1 and CDR2 are MDHEN and SYDVKM. The CDR3 nucleotides are TGTGCCAGCAGTTTTCCCCAGGGTGGCACAGATACGCAGTATTTT. As protein: CASSFPQGGTDTQYF.

There are many counts of this clonotype. The chain uses TRBV20-1 and TRBJ2-1; 10 nucleotides align to TRBD2. This CDR3 comprises 15 residues. Germline assignment: CDR1 DFQATT and CDR2 SNEGSKA (reference sequence). Unmatched junction bases numbered 6, after V lost 0 bases and J lost 7 bases. CDR3 in DNA: TGCAGTGCTAGAGACCCTAGCGGGGGATCGAATGAGCAGTTCTTC. Translated: CSARDPSGGSNEQFF.

The genes are TRBV2 and TRBJ2-3; weak D call: TRBD2 (5 bases). The V end lost 1 base, the J end lost 2 bases, and 10 bases lay between the germline ends. Germline V CDR1 and CDR2: SNHLY, FYNNEI. This CDR3 spans 15 amino acids. For the CDR3, the DNA is TGTGCCAGCAGTGAAGGAGGGTGGGCCACAGATACGCAGTATTTT. This sequence encodes CASSEGGWATDTQYF.

This clonotype was observed many times. This sequence joins TRBV7-2 and TRBJ2-1, with 11 bases lining up with TRBD2. Germline lookup yields CDR1 SGHTA and CDR2 FQGNSA. This CDR3 has 16 residues. J gave up 5 bases and V 4 bases, and 7 bases lay outside the gene matches. The CDR3 sequence: CASSSLASGGHNEQFF. The CDR3 DNA sequence: TGTGCCAGCAGCTCCCTAGCTAGCGGGGGGCACAATGAGCAGTTCTTC.

This clonotype has ten or more counts. The V gene is TRBV6-1, the J gene TRBJ2-5, with unresolved D. This CDR3 is 13 amino acids long. Per the germline V gene, CDR1 is MNHNS and CDR2 is SASEGT. V lost 3 bases and J lost 3, with 8 bases in between. As DNA, the CDR3 is TGTGCCAGCAGTGACTATCCCAAAGAGACCCAGTACTTC. Protein: CASSDYPKETQYF.